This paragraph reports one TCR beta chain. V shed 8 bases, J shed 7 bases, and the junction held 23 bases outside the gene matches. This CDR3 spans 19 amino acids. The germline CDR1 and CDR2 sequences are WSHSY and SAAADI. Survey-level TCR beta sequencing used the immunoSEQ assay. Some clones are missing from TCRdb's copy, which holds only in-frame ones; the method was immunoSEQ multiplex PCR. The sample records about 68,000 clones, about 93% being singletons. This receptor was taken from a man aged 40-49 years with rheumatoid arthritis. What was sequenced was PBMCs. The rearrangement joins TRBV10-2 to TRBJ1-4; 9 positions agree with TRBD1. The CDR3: CASHPYPGTGRDEIEKLFF. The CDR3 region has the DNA TGCGCCAGCCATCCATATCCCGGGACAGGGAGGGATGAGATTGAAAAACTGTTTTTT.